This T cell receptor beta chain was observed in a study of blood T cell repertoires in COVID-19. Per the study methods: Amplification of reference gene primers provided the estimated nucleated cell counts. The repertoire was sequenced with immunoSEQ multiplex PCR; TCRdb's copy has only in-frame clones and lacks some. D and trimming were read from the DNA, whereas the V and J calls and clone size are those reported in that table. The repertoire consists of about 240,000 clones, with about four fifths occurring once and the leading ten covering 1.9%. This CDR3 has 17 amino acids. V shed 5 bases, J shed 6 bases, and the junction held 10 bases outside the gene matches. Per the germline V gene, CDR1 is MNHNY and CDR2 is SVGAGI (reference sequence). In its sample, this clone was seen once.

Sequences were obtained from peripheral blood. The chain recombines TRBV6-6 with TRBJ1-6; TRBD1 agrees at 10 bases. This TCR was recovered from a man aged 25 to 45 who had recovered from COVID-19. For the CDR3, the DNA is TGTGCCAGCAGTCTACGAGCCGGACAGGGGGGTAATTCACCCCTCCACTTT. Protein product: CASSLRAGQGGNSPLHF.